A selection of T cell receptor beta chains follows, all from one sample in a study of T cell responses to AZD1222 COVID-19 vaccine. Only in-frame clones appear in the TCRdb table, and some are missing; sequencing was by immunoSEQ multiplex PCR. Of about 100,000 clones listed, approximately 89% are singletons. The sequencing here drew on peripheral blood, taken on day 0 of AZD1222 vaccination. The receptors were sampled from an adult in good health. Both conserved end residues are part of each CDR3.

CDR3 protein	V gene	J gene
CASSLGVSTYEQYF	TRBV6-5	TRBJ2-7
CAISDFWTGENTIYF	TRBV10-3	TRBJ1-3
CASSWGTGGNSPLHF	TRBV5-4	TRBJ1-6
CASSPGLNEQFF	TRBV18	TRBJ2-1
CASSLGRYRAYGYTF	TRBV7-2	TRBJ1-2
CASQVQGVKTQYF	TRBV28	TRBJ2-5
CASSVGQDYGYTF	TRBV9	TRBJ1-2
CASSDNSGNTIYF	TRBV10-1	TRBJ1-3
CASSYGVRVPGYTF	TRBV6-2/TRBV6-3	TRBJ1-2
CASSFSGGFDEQFF	TRBV11-3	TRBJ2-1
CASSWGGDEQYF	TRBV5-1	TRBJ2-7
CASSRGGGDNEQFF	TRBV11-3	TRBJ2-1
CASSYQGNTEAFF	TRBV6-6	TRBJ1-1
CASSILVAYNEQFF	TRBV19	TRBJ2-1
CASSLGGGSPLHF	TRBV7-6	TRBJ1-6
CASSFPDYNEQFF	TRBV5-4	TRBJ2-1
CASSQSIVGTSGEKLFF	TRBV3-1/TRBV3-2	TRBJ1-4
CASSRGQADSPLHF	TRBV7-2	TRBJ1-6
CASSQDPVLNTEAFF	TRBV4-3	TRBJ1-1
CASSYSPEGIHEQYF	TRBV6-5	TRBJ2-7
CSVGSGGAREQFF	TRBV29-1	TRBJ2-1
CASSYGQETQYF	TRBV6-2/TRBV6-3	TRBJ2-5
CASSSDRGGMEQFF	TRBV5-1	TRBJ2-1
CAIKEDSMNTEAFF	TRBV10-3	TRBJ1-1
CASSPPGGGLYEQYF	TRBV18	TRBJ2-7
CASSLSNRATEAFF	TRBV5-4	TRBJ1-1
CASSLRDRVDSYEQYF	TRBV7-8	TRBJ2-7
CASSSTGGSPLHF	TRBV12-3/TRBV12-4	TRBJ1-6
CASSEAVWSTEAFF	TRBV6-1	TRBJ1-1
CASSPPLVSGPPYEQYF	TRBV21-1	TRBJ2-7
CASSGGGTGLKTSYEQYF	TRBV5-4	TRBJ2-7
CASSYRYQENYGYTF	TRBV6-2/TRBV6-3	TRBJ1-2
CASSDRIYQPQHF	TRBV6-1	TRBJ1-5
CASSLQGPYTGELFF	TRBV27	TRBJ2-2
CASSVEGQGVSGNTIYF	TRBV9	TRBJ1-3
CASSLGLLDPDTQYF	TRBV11-2	TRBJ2-3
CSVQHGFATEAFF	TRBV29-1	TRBJ1-1
CASSSTGLGGAFF	TRBV12-3/TRBV12-4	TRBJ1-1
CASSFGQGGTEAFF	TRBV19	TRBJ1-1
CASSYLARPREEAFF	TRBV7-2	TRBJ1-1
CATPGTLGNNSPLHF	TRBV6-5	TRBJ1-6
CASSSPTTDPNYGYTF	TRBV7-8	TRBJ1-2
CASSQDARNSEAFF	TRBV4-3	TRBJ1-1
CASSDPRQASTYEQYF	TRBV6-1	TRBJ2-7
CASSLERGSTDTQYF	TRBV11-3	TRBJ2-3
CAIGALRTGELFF	TRBV27	TRBJ2-2
CASSEIVGQTLYGYTF	TRBV6-1	TRBJ1-2
CASSLPAGGETQYF	TRBV6-6	TRBJ2-5
CASSAGRAQETQYF	TRBV9	TRBJ2-5
CASRVGGRYEQFF	TRBV6-1	TRBJ2-1
CASSRVQGARVGYTF	TRBV14	TRBJ1-2
CASSMGTVNYEQYF	TRBV19	TRBJ2-7
CASSLTPFSGDNQPQHF	TRBV5-1	TRBJ1-5
CASSELDRDTQYF	TRBV2	TRBJ2-3
CASSRNNRGPRSYEQYF	TRBV19	TRBJ2-7
CASSKGTIDAFF	TRBV2	TRBJ1-1
CASSQEGRGNEQFF	TRBV4-2	TRBJ2-1
CASSRGSGVYEQYF	TRBV3-1/TRBV3-2	TRBJ2-7
CASSLINADTQYF	TRBV7-3	TRBJ2-3